This T cell receptor (beta chain) stems from a study of blood T cell repertoires in COVID-19. Across the whole study: The United States, Italy and Spain provided the acute and convalescent COVID-19 samples. PBMCs, B-cell-depleted T cells, or T cells provided the cDNA or gDNA that made up the material.

The CDR3 totals 18 residues. V dropped 2 bases and J dropped 8; count of bases not matched to a gene: 16. Germline assignment: CDR1 SGHNT and CDR2 YYREEE (reference sequence). Assay used: immunoSEQ multiplex PCR; TCRdb lists only in-frame clones, some missing. The sample lists hundreds of thousands of clones; 75% to 85% were seen once. The TCR sequence derives from a woman aged 30 to 39 with COVID-19, enrolled during active disease. The chain combines TRBV5-4 with TRBJ1-2; 12 bases are a match to TRBD1. Sample: peripheral blood. The CDR3 DNA reads as TGTGCCAGCAGCTTACCTTCCGGGACAGGGGGCGCCGTTAGGGGCTACACCTTC. Amino acids: CASSLPSGTGGAVRGYTF.